This T cell receptor (beta chain) originates from a study of cytomegalovirus exposure and HLA in healthy donors. Study outcomes and limitations: There were some V segments, including TRBV6-2 and TRBV6-3, excluded as indistinguishable. In a later analysis, TCR beta V- and J-gene trimming showed a link to a missense DCLRE1C variant.

PCR was performed using 60 Vbeta and 13 Jbeta primers. Method: immunoSEQ multiplex PCR; TCRdb's copy keeps in-frame clones and lacks some. Here the sample spans about 120,000 clones, over 80% being singletons. Comment on this clone: Its antigen is still unknown.

Germline CDR1 is SGHAT and CDR2 is FQNNGV. The CDR3 is made up of 11 amino acids. V lost 3 bases to trimming and J lost 6 bases, with 5 bases between them. The receptor was derived from a man aged 45 to 65 in good health and CMV-seronegative. The gene calls are TRBV11-2 and TRBJ2-5; no clear D gene. The sample taken for sequencing was PBMCs. CDR3 sequence (DNA): TGTGCCAGCAGCTTTGGCCAGACCCAGTACTTC. Translation: CASSFGQTQYF.